The source of this TCR beta chain is a study of blood T cell repertoires in COVID-19. Sequenced by immunoSEQ multiplex PCR; TCRdb stores in-frame clones only, minus some. The data contain 200,000 to 300,000 clones, about nine tenths of them singletons. Germline CDR1 and CDR2: MNHNS and SASEGT. V dropped 2 bases and J dropped 1 base, with 16 bases sitting between them. The CDR3 totals 17 residues. Sequencing was performed on peripheral blood. V usage is TRBV6-1 and J usage is TRBJ2-3, with D tentatively TRBD2 (6 bases). The receptor was isolated from a woman aged 55-70 years who had recovered from COVID-19. The CDR3 sequence is CASSELDGLLGTDTQYF. In nucleotides, the CDR3 is TGTGCCAGCAGTGAACTCGATGGACTATTAGGCACAGATACGCAGTATTTT.